These T cell receptor beta chains were read from a single sample in a study of Ad26.COV2.S vaccination and SARS-CoV-2 variants. Measured with immunoSEQ multiplex PCR; TCRdb has only the in-frame clones, and not every one. The sample holds fewer than 150,000 clones, roughly 85% seen once. This material consisted of peripheral blood, taken after recovery from COVID-19. The receptors were gathered from a human donor who had recovered from COVID-19. CDR3s include the opening cysteine and the closing phenylalanine or tryptophan. A D gene is named only where the DNA matches it firmly. Where a row states a size, it is once, few, many or the class of an expanded clone; other rows omit it.

clone_size,cdr3_length,j_call,d_call,v_call,cdr3_nt,cdr3_aa
.,15,TRBJ2-5,TRBD2,TRBV25-1,TGTGCCAGCAGGGAGGCGGGGGGACCCGAAGAGACCCAGTACTTC,CASREAGGPEETQYF
.,16,TRBJ1-3,.,TRBV12-2,TGTGCAAGTCGCCTGGACCAAACGGGCTCTGGAAACACCATATATTTT,CASRLDQTGSGNTIYF
.,15,TRBJ2-1,TRBD2,TRBV11-2,TGTGCCAGCAGCTATAGCGGGGGGAAATACAATGAGCAGTTCTTC,CASSYSGGKYNEQFF
.,14,TRBJ1-2,TRBD1,TRBV6-2/TRBV6-3,TGTGCCAGCAGACCTGGACAGGTGATTTATGGCTACACCTTC,CASRPGQVIYGYTF
.,12,TRBJ2-7,.,TRBV7-6,TGTGCCAGCAGCCCGGGATTGGACGAGCAGTACTTC,CASSPGLDEQYF
.,12,TRBJ2-1,.,TRBV9,TGTGCCAGCAGCGTAGTTGGGGGTGAGCAGTTCTTC,CASSVVGGEQFF
.,15,TRBJ1-3,.,TRBV3-1/TRBV3-2,TGTGCCAGCAGCCCCGCCGGATACTCTGGAAACACCATATATTTT,CASSPAGYSGNTIYF
.,13,TRBJ2-7,.,TRBV30,TGTGCCTGGAGCGCGGACACATCCTACGAGCAGTACTTC,CAWSADTSYEQYF
.,15,TRBJ2-2,TRBD1,TRBV5-4,TGTGCCAGTACCTGGACAGGGGGCTCCCCCGGGGAGCTGTTTTTT,CASTWTGGSPGELFF
once,17,TRBJ1-2,.,TRBV4-1,TGCGCCAGCAGCCAACTTCCGGATTTTTCAGCTAACTATGGCTACACCTTC,CASSQLPDFSANYGYTF
.,14,TRBJ1-5,.,TRBV7-2,TGTGCCAGCAGCTTAGTGTATAGCAATCAGCCCCAGCATTTT,CASSLVYSNQPQHF
.,14,TRBJ2-1,.,TRBV19,TGTGCCAGTAGTATAGGAAGGGGATGGAATGAGCAGTTCTTC,CASSIGRGWNEQFF
.,14,TRBJ2-1,.,TRBV18,TGTGCCAGCTCACCTGTCGGGCGGGGTACTGAGCAGTTCTTC,CASSPVGRGTEQFF
.,15,TRBJ1-4,TRBD1,TRBV25-1,TGTGCCAGCAGTGTGGGACAGCGTGTGAATGAAAAACTGTTTTTT,CASSVGQRVNEKLFF
.,15,TRBJ1-2,.,TRBV6-2/TRBV6-3,TGTGCCAGCAGTCCAACCGGACAGAGGGTCTATGGCTACACCTTC,CASSPTGQRVYGYTF
.,16,TRBJ1-2,.,TRBV27,TGTGCCAGCAGTTACTCTCATCCCCCAAGGGGGGAAGGCTACACCTTC,CASSYSHPPRGEGYTF
.,15,TRBJ2-1,TRBD2,TRBV6-6,TGTGCCAGCAGTTACGGCTCTAGCGGAAACAATGAGCAGTTCTTC,CASSYGSSGNNEQFF
.,14,TRBJ2-2,TRBD2,TRBV5-4,TGTGCCAGCAGCTCTACGGGAGGAGTCGGGGAGCTGTTTTTT,CASSSTGGVGELFF
.,16,TRBJ1-4,.,TRBV15,TGTGCCACCAGCAGACAACCGCGGGCAACTAATGAAAAACTGTTTTTT,CATSRQPRATNEKLFF
.,11,TRBJ1-5,.,TRBV7-9,TGTGCCAGCAGTTCTGGGGGGCCCCAGCATTTT,CASSSGGPQHF
few,14,TRBJ1-1,.,TRBV7-9,TGTGCCAGCAGTTTCCGAGGGGGGAACACTGAAGCTTTCTTT,CASSFRGGNTEAFF
.,19,TRBJ2-4,TRBD2,TRBV3-1/TRBV3-2,TGTGCCAGCAGCCAATCTGGCTTTAGCGGGGTGGGAGCCAAAAACATTCAGTACTTC,CASSQSGFSGVGAKNIQYF
.,15,TRBJ2-1,.,TRBV6-5,TGTGCCAGCAGTTCCCAGAGGGACAACTACAATGAGCAGTTCTTC,CASSSQRDNYNEQFF
.,14,TRBJ1-2,.,TRBV28,TGTGCCAGCAGTCCCCAGAACGGACCCTTCGGCTACACCTTC,CASSPQNGPFGYTF
.,15,TRBJ2-7,.,TRBV27,TGTGCCAGCAGTTTGGGGGGGACAGGACAAAACGAGCAGTACTTC,CASSLGGTGQNEQYF
.,14,TRBJ2-7,TRBD1,TRBV28,TGTGCCAGCAGTGCGGACAGGGTCCCCTACGAGCAGTACTTC,CASSADRVPYEQYF
.,13,TRBJ2-5,.,TRBV6-2/TRBV6-3,TGTGCCAGCAGTTACTCGAGGGGGGAGACCCAGTACTTC,CASSYSRGETQYF
.,16,TRBJ1-2,.,TRBV28,TGTGCCAGCAGTGGGTTGACCCAGGGAACCAACTATGGCTACACCTTC,CASSGLTQGTNYGYTF
.,18,TRBJ1-1,.,TRBV28,TGTGCCAGCCGATACACTCGGGACATCACCGGGGGGGCTTCTGAAGCTTTCTTT,CASRYTRDITGGASEAFF
.,13,TRBJ1-2,.,TRBV29-1,TGCAGCGTTGGCCCAGGACAAATCTATGGCTACACCTTC,CSVGPGQIYGYTF
.,14,TRBJ2-3,TRBD2,TRBV9,TGTGCCAGCAGCCCCCGGGGGGGCACAGATACGCAGTATTTT,CASSPRGGTDTQYF
.,14,TRBJ1-2,.,TRBV9,TGTGCCAGCAGCGAAGCAGGGGAGAACTATGGCTACACCTTC,CASSEAGENYGYTF
.,12,TRBJ2-7,.,TRBV5-6,TGTGCCAGCACAGGGGACTACTACGAGCAGTACTTC,CASTGDYYEQYF
.,13,TRBJ1-4,.,TRBV5-1,TGCGCCAGCATGGGTGACCTGGGGGAAAAACTGTTTTTT,CASMGDLGEKLFF
.,16,TRBJ1-2,.,TRBV28,TGTGCCAGCAGCCAAGGGCTGGGGCAACTTGGGGTTGGCTACACCTTC,CASSQGLGQLGVGYTF
once,14,TRBJ1-5,.,TRBV4-1,TGCGCCAGCAGCCAAAGTCCGATCAATCAGCCCCAGCATTTT,CASSQSPINQPQHF
.,15,TRBJ1-2,TRBD1,TRBV19,TGTGCCAGTACCCCGGGGACGGGACAGAACTATGGCTACACCTTC,CASTPGTGQNYGYTF
once,14,TRBJ1-2,TRBD1,TRBV5-4,TGTGCCAGCACCCTGGACAGGGACCAGTCGAGCTACACCTTC,CASTLDRDQSSYTF
.,17,TRBJ1-1,.,TRBV4-1,TGCGCCAGCAGCCACGCCTATGGGGGTACCCTGAACACTGAAGCTTTCTTT,CASSHAYGGTLNTEAFF
.,15,TRBJ1-4,.,TRBV28,TGTGCCAGCAGCCCTTTACGCGCAACTAATGAAAAACTGTTTTTT,CASSPLRATNEKLFF
.,11,TRBJ2-2,.,TRBV6-5,TGTGCCACGAGGAGCACCGGGGAGCTGTTTTTT,CATRSTGELFF
.,15,TRBJ1-2,.,TRBV15,TGTGCCACCAGCAGGGCCCTTGAGTACTTCGAGGGCTACACCTTC,CATSRALEYFEGYTF
.,13,TRBJ1-1,.,TRBV7-8,TGTGCCAGCAGCCGGTCTTTAGCGGTGGAAGCTTTCTTT,CASSRSLAVEAFF
.,14,TRBJ2-1,TRBD1,TRBV6-5,TGTGCCAGCAGCGGACAGGGGAGGAGGAATGAGCAGTTCTTC,CASSGQGRRNEQFF
.,14,TRBJ2-2,TRBD1,TRBV5-1,TGCGCCAGCCAGGGACAGGGATACACCGGGGAGCTGTTTTTT,CASQGQGYTGELFF
.,14,TRBJ1-5,.,TRBV19,TGTGCCAGTAGTATAGGAGGTTTTCTTTGGCCCCAGCATTTT,CASSIGGFLWPQHF
.,16,TRBJ2-7,.,TRBV3-1/TRBV3-2,TGTGCCAGCAGCCAAGCCAACATCGCCCTGTTCTACGAGCAGTACTTC,CASSQANIALFYEQYF
.,15,TRBJ2-5,.,TRBV10-2,TGCGCCAGCAGTGATCTAGGCTCAAAGATAGAGACCCAGTACTTC,CASSDLGSKIETQYF
.,12,TRBJ2-5,.,TRBV2,TGTGCCAGCAGTGCCGGGAAAGAGACCCAGTACTTC,CASSAGKETQYF
.,17,TRBJ2-5,TRBD2,TRBV28,TGTGCCAGCAGTTTAAGGCTAGCGGGGGTATCTCAAGAGACCCAGTACTTC,CASSLRLAGVSQETQYF
.,13,TRBJ2-1,.,TRBV18,TGTGCCAGCTCATCCGGACAAGGGGATGAGCAGTTCTTC,CASSSGQGDEQFF
.,13,TRBJ1-1,.,TRBV11-3,TGTGCCAGCAGCTCAGACAGGAACACTGAAGCTTTCTTT,CASSSDRNTEAFF
once,15,TRBJ2-7,.,TRBV7-2,TGTGCCAGCAGCCTGCTAGGGCAAAGCTCCTACGAGCAGTACTTC,CASSLLGQSSYEQYF
.,16,TRBJ2-6,.,TRBV10-1,TGCGCCAGCACTTTTGGGACTGGCTCTGGGGCCAACGTCCTGACTTTC,CASTFGTGSGANVLTF
.,13,TRBJ1-5,.,TRBV12-3/TRBV12-4,TGTGCCAGCAGTCTTCAGGGATATCAGCCCCAGCATTTT,CASSLQGYQPQHF
.,11,TRBJ2-3,.,TRBV13,TGTGCCAGCAGCTTCGGGGATACGCAGTATTTT,CASSFGDTQYF
.,14,TRBJ1-1,.,TRBV28,TGTGCCAGCAGTAGCATAGGTCTAAACACTGAAGCTTTCTTT,CASSSIGLNTEAFF
few,14,TRBJ2-3,.,TRBV5-4,TGTGCCAGCAGCTTATTAGGGGGCACAGATACGCAGTATTTT,CASSLLGGTDTQYF
.,15,TRBJ2-7,TRBD1,TRBV6-5,TGTGCCAGCAGGAGTGGGACAGGCTCTTCCTACGAGCAGTACTTC,CASRSGTGSSYEQYF
once,15,TRBJ2-3,.,TRBV9,TGTGCCAGCAGCGCGGACGGCTTGGGCACAGATACGCAGTATTTT,CASSADGLGTDTQYF